The clone carrying this TCR beta chain was seen a few times. Antigen: not known. The data belong to a study of CD8 T cells in ankylosing spondylitis. General study results and limits: There was reportedly significant enrichment of clones that were disease-linked in matched ankylosing spondylitis synovial fluid. Disease-linked clones had a CD8+ phenotype and relatively low frequency in peripheral blood. In ankylosing spondylitis blood, a motif of roughly eight highly homologous TCR beta variants appeared characteristic.

The TCR beta libraries were generated through quantitative 5'-RACE incorporating molecular barcodes. TCRdb redid the calling of the 5' RACE reads with MiXCR, one entry per CDR3 protein. The table includes 300,000 to 400,000 distinct CDR3 sequences, around a tenth detected once. This sequence originates from a female donor with ankylosing spondylitis or in good health (not recorded which). Sequencing was performed on blood, either unsorted or a sorted T cell fraction (not recorded which).

CDR3 residues: CASSLDGGVSYEQYF. The CDR3 DNA reads as TGCGCCAGCAGCTTGGATGGCGGGGTCTCCTACGAGCAGTACTTC. This sequence joins TRBV5-1 and TRBJ2-7; maybe TRBD2 (6 bases). Trimming removed 0 bases from V and 0 bases from J, with 10 bases in between. Germline loops: CDR1 SGHRS, CDR2 YFSETQ. The CDR3 has 15 amino acids.